This TCR beta chain was documented in a study of shared clonotypes between healthy human individuals. Study-level results: Larger estimated richness was generally recorded for naive subsets relative to memory subsets. Sorted-subset sequencing was shown by rarefaction to be incomplete despite large depth. The naive CD4 repertoires of several donors were compared, and roughly 5% of clonotypes were shared.

V trimming: 1 base; J trimming: 5 bases; junction bases outside the gene matches: 9. CDR1 and CDR2 (germline): SGHNT, YYREEE (reference sequence). This CDR3 has 16 residues. Measured with immunoSEQ multiplex PCR; TCRdb has only the in-frame clones, and not every one. The table lists millions of clones, approximately 95% of them singletons, with 0.35% to 0.45% in the top ten. In the case of this clone: Antigen specificity is unknown.

This chain joins TRBV5-4 and TRBJ2-1; TRBD2 agrees at 7 bases. The material sequenced was naive CD4+ T cells from PBMCs. Regarding subset: CD45RA+ positively selected. The receptor's source is a man between 18 and 35 years old in good health. Some clones in this sample may be carry-over from other donors' samples. In DNA, the CDR3 is TGTGCCAGCAGCTTGTCACTGACTAGCAGTAACAATGAGCAGTTCTTC. It is translated as CASSLSLTSSNNEQFF.